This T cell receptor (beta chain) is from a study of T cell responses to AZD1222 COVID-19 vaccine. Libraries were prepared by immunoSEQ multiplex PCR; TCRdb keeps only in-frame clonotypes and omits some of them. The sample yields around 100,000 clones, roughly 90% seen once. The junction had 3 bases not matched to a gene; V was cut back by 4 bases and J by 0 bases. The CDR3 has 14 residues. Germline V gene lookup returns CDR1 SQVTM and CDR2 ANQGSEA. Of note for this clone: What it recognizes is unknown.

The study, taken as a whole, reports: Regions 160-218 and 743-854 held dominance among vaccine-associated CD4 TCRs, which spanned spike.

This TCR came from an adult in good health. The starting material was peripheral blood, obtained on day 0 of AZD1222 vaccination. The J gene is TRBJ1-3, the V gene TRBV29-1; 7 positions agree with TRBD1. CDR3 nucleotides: TGCAGCGTTGGGGACAGCACCTCTGGAAACACCATATATTTT. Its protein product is CSVGDSTSGNTIYF.